This T cell receptor (beta chain) was documented in a study of neurological immune-mediated disorders. Study results and limitations: No expanded-clone CDR3 amino acid sequence recurred across subjects, suggesting private TCR-beta repertoires.

The sample holds many counts of this clonotype. Its antigen remains unidentified. CDR3 size: 14 residues. Germline values: CDR1 SGHRS, CDR2 YFSETQ. The V end was cut by 0 bases, the J end by 7 bases, with 11 bases between. Volunteers from a blood bank in Maryland, USA, made up the healthy controls. A total of 2 million PBMCs stored at -80 degrees C provided the unsorted libraries. By 5'RACE with 10-nucleotide random UMIs, the cDNA was made. MiXCR, applied by TCRdb to the 5' RACE reads, yields one record per CDR3 protein. The table has tens of thousands of distinct CDR3 sequences, less than 15% seen once.

This chain connects TRBV5-1 to TRBJ2-1; no clear D gene. This TCR was sampled from a woman aged 45-59 years in good health. The sample was PBMCs. CDR3 loop: CASSLEGLRNEQFF. In DNA form, the CDR3 reads TGCGCCAGCAGCTTGGAAGGTTTGAGGAATGAGCAGTTCTTC.